The rows below give T cell receptor beta chains drawn from one sample of a study of shared clonotypes between healthy human individuals. Measured with immunoSEQ multiplex PCR; TCRdb has only the in-frame clones, and not every one. The sample consists of around 2.1 million clones, about 93% of them appearing once. The sample consisted of naive CD8+ T cells from PBMCs. These receptors were obtained from a man aged 18-30 years in good health. Some clones in this sample may be carry-over from other donors' samples. Both conserved end residues are part of each CDR3. The D gene is left open where the match is weak. Clone size is shown for a subset of rows, as once, few, many or a class of expanded clone.

v_gene: TRBV6-5; j_gene: TRBJ1-5; d_gene: -; abundance: -; CDR3aa: CASSFSRGGFGQPQHF; CDR3nt: TGTGCCAGCAGTTTTTCAAGGGGAGGGTTCGGCCAGCCCCAGCATTTT
v_gene: TRBV27; j_gene: TRBJ2-7; d_gene: -; abundance: -; CDR3aa: CASRGGTSYEQYF; CDR3nt: TGTGCCAGCAGAGGCGGAACTTCCTACGAGCAGTACTTC
v_gene: TRBV9; j_gene: TRBJ2-3; d_gene: -; abundance: -; CDR3aa: CASSPYGYTDTQYF; CDR3nt: TGTGCCAGCAGCCCTTACGGATACACAGATACGCAGTATTTT
v_gene: TRBV5-1; j_gene: TRBJ1-1; d_gene: -; abundance: -; CDR3aa: CASSLGPTNDEAFF; CDR3nt: TGCGCCAGCAGCCTAGGACCGACGAACGATGAAGCTTTCTTT
v_gene: TRBV5-8; j_gene: TRBJ2-1; d_gene: TRBD2; abundance: -; CDR3aa: CASNPRRAGVDEQFF; CDR3nt: TGTGCCAGCAACCCGCGGCGAGCGGGAGTCGATGAGCAGTTCTTC
v_gene: TRBV27; j_gene: TRBJ2-6; d_gene: -; abundance: -; CDR3aa: CASSFLGSGANVLTF; CDR3nt: TGTGCCAGCAGTTTTTTGGGTTCTGGGGCCAACGTCCTGACTTTC
v_gene: TRBV10-1; j_gene: TRBJ2-7; d_gene: -; abundance: -; CDR3aa: CASSERVGAAGQYF; CDR3nt: TGCGCCAGCAGTGAGAGGGTAGGAGCGGCAGGGCAGTACTTC
v_gene: TRBV28; j_gene: TRBJ2-7; d_gene: TRBD1; abundance: -; CDR3aa: CASSRSDGTGANLGTYEQYF; CDR3nt: TGTGCCAGCAGCCGCTCCGACGGGACAGGGGCGAACTTGGGTACCTACGAGCAGTACTTC
v_gene: TRBV19; j_gene: TRBJ1-1; d_gene: -; abundance: -; CDR3aa: CASTMGVYEAFF; CDR3nt: TGTGCCAGTACCATGGGGGTTTACGAAGCTTTCTTT
v_gene: TRBV2; j_gene: TRBJ2-6; d_gene: -; abundance: -; CDR3aa: CASSEWSGEANVLTF; CDR3nt: TGTGCCAGCAGTGAATGGTCAGGGGAGGCCAACGTCCTGACTTTC
v_gene: TRBV14; j_gene: TRBJ2-7; d_gene: TRBD2; abundance: once; CDR3aa: CASSHPPGASGTDYEQYF; CDR3nt: TGTGCCAGCAGCCATCCCCCCGGGGCTAGCGGGACAGACTACGAGCAGTACTTC
v_gene: TRBV7-6; j_gene: TRBJ2-1; d_gene: -; abundance: -; CDR3aa: CASSSLNSNEQFF; CDR3nt: TGTGCCAGCAGCTCGTTAAACAGCAATGAGCAGTTCTTC
v_gene: TRBV29-1; j_gene: TRBJ2-7; d_gene: TRBD1; abundance: -; CDR3aa: CSVNRGPYEQYF; CDR3nt: TGCAGCGTAAACAGGGGGCCATACGAGCAGTACTTC
v_gene: TRBV4-3; j_gene: TRBJ1-3; d_gene: -; abundance: -; CDR3aa: CASSQEVVDGNTIYF; CDR3nt: TGCGCCAGCAGCCAAGAGGTGGTGGATGGAAACACCATATATTTT
v_gene: TRBV7-9; j_gene: TRBJ2-7; d_gene: TRBD2; abundance: -; CDR3aa: CASSPGTTTSGSSYEQYF; CDR3nt: TGTGCCAGCAGTCCCGGGACAACTACTAGCGGCAGCTCCTACGAGCAGTACTTC
v_gene: TRBV27; j_gene: TRBJ2-3; d_gene: -; abundance: -; CDR3aa: CASSLYQNTDTQYF; CDR3nt: TGTGCCAGCAGTTTATACCAGAACACAGATACGCAGTATTTT
v_gene: TRBV11-2; j_gene: TRBJ1-4; d_gene: -; abundance: -; CDR3aa: CASSLGDEKLFF; CDR3nt: TGTGCCAGCAGCTTAGGGGATGAAAAACTGTTTTTT
v_gene: TRBV7-3; j_gene: TRBJ2-1; d_gene: TRBD2; abundance: -; CDR3aa: CASSDGLAGGSYNEQFF; CDR3nt: TGTGCCAGCAGCGACGGACTAGCGGGAGGGTCCTACAATGAGCAGTTCTTC
v_gene: TRBV9; j_gene: TRBJ2-7; d_gene: -; abundance: -; CDR3aa: CASSVAPRDEQYF; CDR3nt: TGTGCCAGCAGCGTAGCCCCGAGGGACGAGCAGTACTTC
v_gene: TRBV7-3; j_gene: TRBJ2-2; d_gene: TRBD1; abundance: -; CDR3aa: CASSPGTVNTGELFF; CDR3nt: TGTGCCAGCAGCCCCGGGACAGTGAACACCGGGGAGCTGTTTTTT
v_gene: TRBV21-1; j_gene: TRBJ1-5; d_gene: -; abundance: once; CDR3aa: CASSRPGTGANQPQHF; CDR3nt: TGTGCCAGCAGCAGACCCGGGACAGGGGCAAATCAGCCCCAGCATTTT
v_gene: TRBV4-3; j_gene: TRBJ2-2; d_gene: -; abundance: -; CDR3aa: CASSQELRLAANTGELFF; CDR3nt: TGCGCCAGCAGCCAAGAGCTCCGGCTAGCAGCGAACACCGGGGAGCTGTTTTTT
v_gene: TRBV7-9; j_gene: TRBJ1-2; d_gene: -; abundance: -; CDR3aa: CASSLGREGAGYTF; CDR3nt: TGTGCCAGCAGTTTGGGACGGGAGGGCGCTGGCTACACCTTC
v_gene: TRBV7-2; j_gene: TRBJ2-3; d_gene: -; abundance: -; CDR3aa: CASSLAGLSGEYTQYF; CDR3nt: TGTGCCAGCAGCTTAGCGGGACTGTCGGGAGAATATACGCAGTATTTT
v_gene: TRBV7-8; j_gene: TRBJ2-3; d_gene: TRBD2; abundance: -; CDR3aa: CASSSGGVVADTQYF; CDR3nt: TGTGCCAGCAGCTCGGGAGGGGTAGTCGCAGATACGCAGTATTTT
v_gene: TRBV6-5; j_gene: TRBJ1-2; d_gene: TRBD1; abundance: -; CDR3aa: CASSESGGSRGYTF; CDR3nt: TGTGCCAGCTCCGAATCAGGGGGCAGTCGGGGCTACACCTTC
v_gene: TRBV28; j_gene: TRBJ1-1; d_gene: -; abundance: -; CDR3aa: CASSWTANTEAFF; CDR3nt: TGTGCCAGCAGTTGGACCGCAAACACTGAAGCTTTCTTT
v_gene: TRBV27; j_gene: TRBJ1-5; d_gene: -; abundance: -; CDR3aa: CASSSAGQPQHF; CDR3nt: TGTGCCAGCAGTTCCGCCGGTCAGCCCCAGCATTTT
v_gene: TRBV27; j_gene: TRBJ1-5; d_gene: -; abundance: -; CDR3aa: CASSEQGSNQPQHF; CDR3nt: TGTGCCAGCAGCGAACAGGGTTCCAATCAGCCCCAGCATTTT
v_gene: TRBV6-1; j_gene: TRBJ1-5; d_gene: -; abundance: -; CDR3aa: CASSTGQPQHF; CDR3nt: TGTGCCAGCAGTACTGGTCAGCCCCAGCATTTT
v_gene: TRBV28; j_gene: TRBJ2-7; d_gene: -; abundance: few; CDR3aa: CASRDFDEQYF; CDR3nt: TGTGCCAGCAGAGACTTTGACGAGCAGTACTTC
v_gene: TRBV28; j_gene: TRBJ1-1; d_gene: -; abundance: -; CDR3aa: CASSFTEDMNTEAFF; CDR3nt: TGTGCCAGCAGTTTCACTGAGGATATGAACACTGAAGCTTTCTTT
v_gene: TRBV7-9; j_gene: TRBJ2-7; d_gene: -; abundance: -; CDR3aa: CASSLQGGNEQYF; CDR3nt: TGTGCCAGCAGCTTACAGGGTGGGAACGAGCAGTACTTC
v_gene: TRBV21-1; j_gene: TRBJ2-2; d_gene: -; abundance: -; CDR3aa: CASSNSGAPNTGELFF; CDR3nt: TGTGCCAGCAGCAATTCTGGGGCTCCGAACACCGGGGAGCTGTTTTTT
v_gene: TRBV19; j_gene: TRBJ1-5; d_gene: -; abundance: -; CDR3aa: CASSIRQVGQPQHF; CDR3nt: TGTGCCAGTAGTATACGCCAGGTGGGCCAGCCCCAGCATTTT
v_gene: TRBV27; j_gene: TRBJ2-2; d_gene: TRBD1; abundance: -; CDR3aa: CASSTDRRSSSTGELFF; CDR3nt: TGTGCCAGCAGTACGGACAGGCGATCCTCCTCTACCGGGGAGCTGTTTTTT
v_gene: TRBV13; j_gene: TRBJ2-7; d_gene: TRBD2; abundance: -; CDR3aa: CASSLSGRESYEQYF; CDR3nt: TGTGCCAGCAGCTTAAGCGGGAGAGAGTCCTACGAGCAGTACTTC
v_gene: TRBV11-2; j_gene: TRBJ1-2; d_gene: -; abundance: -; CDR3aa: CASSPGLAYGYTF; CDR3nt: TGTGCCAGCAGCCCGGGACTTGCTTATGGCTACACCTTC
v_gene: TRBV29-1; j_gene: TRBJ1-1; d_gene: -; abundance: -; CDR3aa: CSAGSGEAFF; CDR3nt: TGCAGCGCAGGGTCCGGCGAAGCTTTCTTT
v_gene: TRBV27; j_gene: TRBJ2-6; d_gene: -; abundance: -; CDR3aa: CASSLSGGPSLSGANVLTF; CDR3nt: TGTGCCAGCAGTTTATCCGGGGGACCGAGCCTCTCTGGGGCCAACGTCCTGACTTTC
v_gene: TRBV7-9; j_gene: TRBJ1-2; d_gene: -; abundance: -; CDR3aa: CASSPPGTYYGYTF; CDR3nt: TGTGCCAGCAGCCCACCCGGGACCTACTATGGCTACACCTTC
v_gene: TRBV2; j_gene: TRBJ1-2; d_gene: -; abundance: -; CDR3aa: CASTGADGYGYTF; CDR3nt: TGTGCCAGCACAGGGGCGGATGGCTATGGCTACACCTTC
v_gene: TRBV28; j_gene: TRBJ2-3; d_gene: -; abundance: -; CDR3aa: CASSLLGSDTQYF; CDR3nt: TGTGCCAGCAGTTTACTGGGGTCGGATACGCAGTATTTT
v_gene: TRBV4-3; j_gene: TRBJ1-2; d_gene: -; abundance: -; CDR3aa: CASSQERGFDYGYTF; CDR3nt: TGCGCCAGCAGCCAAGAACGAGGATTCGACTATGGCTACACCTTC
v_gene: TRBV11-2; j_gene: TRBJ2-7; d_gene: -; abundance: -; CDR3aa: CASSPRPEQYF; CDR3nt: TGTGCCAGCAGCCCCCGACCGGAGCAGTACTTC
v_gene: TRBV28; j_gene: TRBJ2-2; d_gene: -; abundance: once; CDR3aa: CASSLRRFNLLLNTGELFF; CDR3nt: TGTGCCAGCAGTTTACGCAGGTTCAATCTCCTACTAAACACCGGGGAGCTGTTTTTT
v_gene: TRBV19; j_gene: TRBJ1-2; d_gene: -; abundance: -; CDR3aa: CASRGNEGLYGYTF; CDR3nt: TGTGCCAGTAGAGGGAACGAAGGTCTCTATGGCTACACCTTC
v_gene: TRBV7-2; j_gene: TRBJ2-6; d_gene: -; abundance: -; CDR3aa: CASSPTIGGSGANVLTF; CDR3nt: TGTGCCAGCAGCCCCACGATCGGAGGCTCTGGGGCCAACGTCCTGACTTTC
v_gene: TRBV14; j_gene: TRBJ2-7; d_gene: -; abundance: -; CDR3aa: CASSPAYEQYF; CDR3nt: TGTGCCAGCAGCCCCGCGTACGAGCAGTACTTC
v_gene: TRBV19; j_gene: TRBJ2-7; d_gene: TRBD1; abundance: -; CDR3aa: CASSMDRDSYYEQYF; CDR3nt: TGTGCCAGTAGTATGGATCGGGACAGTTACTACGAGCAGTACTTC
v_gene: TRBV5-6; j_gene: TRBJ2-4; d_gene: -; abundance: -; CDR3aa: CASSLWLAKNIQYF; CDR3nt: TGTGCCAGCAGCTTGTGGCTAGCCAAAAACATTCAGTACTTC
v_gene: TRBV4-1; j_gene: TRBJ1-4; d_gene: -; abundance: -; CDR3aa: CASSQGVGTNEKLFF; CDR3nt: TGCGCCAGCAGCCAAGGAGTCGGGACGAATGAAAAACTGTTTTTT
v_gene: TRBV6-5; j_gene: TRBJ2-1; d_gene: -; abundance: few; CDR3aa: CASSYLSGEQFF; CDR3nt: TGTGCCAGCAGTTACTTGTCGGGGGAGCAGTTCTTC
v_gene: TRBV5-6; j_gene: TRBJ2-6; d_gene: -; abundance: -; CDR3aa: CASSLAAGSTGANVLTF; CDR3nt: TGTGCCAGCAGCTTGGCAGCTGGCAGCACTGGGGCCAACGTCCTGACTTTC